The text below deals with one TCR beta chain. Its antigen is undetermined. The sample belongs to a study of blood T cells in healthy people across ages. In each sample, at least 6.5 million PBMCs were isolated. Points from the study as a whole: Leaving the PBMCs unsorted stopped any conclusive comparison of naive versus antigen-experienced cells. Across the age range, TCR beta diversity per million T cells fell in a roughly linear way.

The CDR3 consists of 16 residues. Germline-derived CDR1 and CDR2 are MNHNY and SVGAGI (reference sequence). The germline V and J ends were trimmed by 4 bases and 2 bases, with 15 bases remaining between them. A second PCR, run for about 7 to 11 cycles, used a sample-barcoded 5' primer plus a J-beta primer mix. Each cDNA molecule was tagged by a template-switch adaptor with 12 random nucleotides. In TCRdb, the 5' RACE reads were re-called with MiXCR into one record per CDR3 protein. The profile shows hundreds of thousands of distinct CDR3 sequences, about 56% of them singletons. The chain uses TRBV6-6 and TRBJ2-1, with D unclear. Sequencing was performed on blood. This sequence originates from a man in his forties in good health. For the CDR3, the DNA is TGTGCCAGCAGTTTCCAAGGCGCGCCCACCTACAATGAGCAGTTCTTC. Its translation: CASSFQGAPTYNEQFF.